This paragraph covers one T cell receptor beta chain sequence. Its target is not known. This sample includes further DNA sequences coding for the same CDR3. This entry comes from a study of shared clonotypes between healthy human individuals. Points from the study as a whole: Naive CD4 clonotypes were shared across several donors at around 5%.

Sequencing was performed with immunoSEQ multiplex PCR; in TCRdb, only in-frame clones are kept and a portion is missing. This sample has around 2.5 million clones, with roughly 93% found just once. Deletions cut 0 bases from V and 0 bases from J, with 11 bases between. The CDR3 has 16 amino acids. Germline lookup yields CDR1 SGHRS and CDR2 YFSETQ. Sequenced material: naive CD4+ T cells from PBMCs. Subset reported: CD45RA+ positively selected. The chain employs TRBV5-1 and TRBJ2-3, with a tentative D call TRBD1 (5 bases). The receptor was isolated from a man between 18 and 29 years old in good health. Some clones in this sample may be carry-over from other donors' samples. CDR3 residues: CASSLGAGPSTDTQYF. CDR3 in DNA: TGCGCCAGCAGCTTGGGGGCAGGGCCTAGCACAGATACGCAGTATTTT.